This paragraph reports one TCR beta chain. Antigen specificity is unknown. It was patients with CD8+CD57+ cell expansion by flow cytometry who were chosen for sequencing. Germline CDR1 reads LGHNT; CDR2 reads FRNRAP. With V trimmed by 0 bases and J by 7 bases, 3 bases remained unmatched. The CDR3 length is 15 residues. The data stem from a study of CD8+CD57+ T cells in acquired aplastic anemia. Whole-study findings and limits: Patients and controls had in common twenty-nine CD8+ CDR3 sequences.

According to the study, genomic DNA was the template for TCR beta VDJ and CDR3 profiling. TCRdb re-derived calls from the reads in MiXCR, one entry per CDR3 protein. Of hundreds of thousands of distinct CDR3 sequences detected, around 30% appear once; the ten largest clones hold 0.8% to 0.85%. What was sequenced was sorted CD4+, CD8+, or CD8+CD57+ T cells (not recorded which) from PBMCs. The sequence came from a human donor with aplastic anemia. The V gene is TRBV12-5, the J gene TRBJ1-6, with 7 nucleotides matching TRBD1. The CDR3: CASGLVDRENSPLHF. The CDR3 DNA reads TGTGCTAGTGGTTTGGTCGACAGGGAGAATTCACCCCTCCACTTT.